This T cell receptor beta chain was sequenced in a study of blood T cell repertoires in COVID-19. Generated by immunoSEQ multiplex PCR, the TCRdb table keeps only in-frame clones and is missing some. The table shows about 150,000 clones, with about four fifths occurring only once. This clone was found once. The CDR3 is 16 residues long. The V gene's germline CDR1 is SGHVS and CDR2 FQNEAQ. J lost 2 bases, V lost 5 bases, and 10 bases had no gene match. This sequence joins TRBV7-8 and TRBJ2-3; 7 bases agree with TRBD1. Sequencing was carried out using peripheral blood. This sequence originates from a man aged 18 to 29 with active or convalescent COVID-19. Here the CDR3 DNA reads TGTGCCAGCAGCCCTAGACAGGGAAGGTACACAGATACGCAGTATTTT. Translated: CASSPRQGRYTDTQYF.